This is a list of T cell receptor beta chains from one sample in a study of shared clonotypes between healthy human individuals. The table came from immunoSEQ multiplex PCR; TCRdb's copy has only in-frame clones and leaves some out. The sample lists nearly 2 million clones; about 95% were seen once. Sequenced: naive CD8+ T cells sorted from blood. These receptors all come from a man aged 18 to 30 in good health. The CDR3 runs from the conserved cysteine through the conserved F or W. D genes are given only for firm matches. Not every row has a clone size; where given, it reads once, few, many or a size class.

CDR3nt: TGTGCCAGCAGCTTACTCATGACAGGGGGCGTATCGGATTCACCCCTCCACTTT
CDR3aa: CASSLLMTGGVSDSPLHF
v_gene: TRBV7-9
j_gene: TRBJ1-6
d_gene: TRBD1
abundance: once

CDR3nt: TGTGCCAGCAGTTTGAGCTACGGATTCAATCAGCCCCAGCATTTT
CDR3aa: CASSLSYGFNQPQHF
v_gene: TRBV28
j_gene: TRBJ1-5
d_gene: .
abundance: .

CDR3nt: TGTGCCAGCAGTTTACTGACAGGGGTCTACCCCTACGAGCAGTACTTC
CDR3aa: CASSLLTGVYPYEQYF
v_gene: TRBV28
j_gene: TRBJ2-7
d_gene: TRBD1
abundance: .

CDR3nt: TGTGCCAGCAGCTCTACAGTCTTAGGCGGCAATCAGCCCCAGCATTTT
CDR3aa: CASSSTVLGGNQPQHF
v_gene: TRBV5-5
j_gene: TRBJ1-5
d_gene: .
abundance: .

CDR3nt: TGTGCCAGCAGCTTGATCGCGGACCGCTTAATGAACACTGAGGCTTTCTTT
CDR3aa: CASSLIADRLMNTEAFF
v_gene: TRBV5-6
j_gene: TRBJ1-1
d_gene: .
abundance: .

CDR3nt: TGTGCCAGCAGCCAAGGGGGCACTGAAGCTTTCTTT
CDR3aa: CASSQGGTEAFF
v_gene: TRBV5-4
j_gene: TRBJ1-1
d_gene: .
abundance: .

CDR3nt: TGCAGCGCCAAGGGCACTAGCGGGGGAGAAGAGACCCAGTACTTC
CDR3aa: CSAKGTSGGEETQYF
v_gene: TRBV29-1
j_gene: TRBJ2-5
d_gene: TRBD2
abundance: once

CDR3nt: TGTGCCAGCAGTGGATTACAGGGGGCTGAAGATAATTCACCCCTCCACTTT
CDR3aa: CASSGLQGAEDNSPLHF
v_gene: TRBV27
j_gene: TRBJ1-6
d_gene: TRBD1
abundance: .

CDR3nt: TGCGCCAGCAGCTCGACCGGGACAGCCTACGAGCAGTACTTC
CDR3aa: CASSSTGTAYEQYF
v_gene: TRBV5-1
j_gene: TRBJ2-7
d_gene: TRBD1
abundance: .

CDR3nt: TGTGCCAGCAGGCGTCTAATTGGAGATACGCAGTATTTT
CDR3aa: CASRRLIGDTQYF
v_gene: TRBV7-9
j_gene: TRBJ2-3
d_gene: .
abundance: .

CDR3nt: TGTGCCAGCAGTCCATCTCTAGCGGATCAAGAGACCCAGTACTTC
CDR3aa: CASSPSLADQETQYF
v_gene: TRBV27
j_gene: TRBJ2-5
d_gene: TRBD2
abundance: .

CDR3nt: TGTGCCAGCAGCCCCCGACAGGGAGGAAACGAGCAGTACTTC
CDR3aa: CASSPRQGGNEQYF
v_gene: TRBV7-6
j_gene: TRBJ2-7
d_gene: .
abundance: .

CDR3nt: TGTGCCAGCAGCAGAGCCTACAATGAGCAGTTCTTC
CDR3aa: CASSRAYNEQFF
v_gene: TRBV11-3
j_gene: TRBJ2-1
d_gene: .
abundance: .

CDR3nt: TGTGCCAGCAGCTTGTCTGGGTTGGGGTTATTAGATACGCAGTATTTT
CDR3aa: CASSLSGLGLLDTQYF
v_gene: TRBV5-6
j_gene: TRBJ2-3
d_gene: .
abundance: once

CDR3nt: TGTGCCAGCACCCCGACCGGCGGGGGTTCCTACGAGCAGTACTTC
CDR3aa: CASTPTGGGSYEQYF
v_gene: TRBV27
j_gene: TRBJ2-7
d_gene: TRBD2
abundance: .

CDR3nt: TGTGCCAGCAGCGTAGGATTTCAGGGCTACGAGCAGTACTTC
CDR3aa: CASSVGFQGYEQYF
v_gene: TRBV9
j_gene: TRBJ2-7
d_gene: .
abundance: .

CDR3nt: TGTGCCAGCTCACCCTTAGACAGAGGGGAGGATCAGCCCCAGCATTTT
CDR3aa: CASSPLDRGEDQPQHF
v_gene: TRBV18
j_gene: TRBJ1-5
d_gene: .
abundance: .

CDR3nt: TGTGCCAGCAGTATGTTGGGACAGGGGGCCTACGAGCAGTACTTC
CDR3aa: CASSMLGQGAYEQYF
v_gene: TRBV6-6
j_gene: TRBJ2-7
d_gene: TRBD1
abundance: .

CDR3nt: TGTGCCAGCACCGGGGCGTCGTGGGGGACCCAGTACTTC
CDR3aa: CASTGASWGTQYF
v_gene: TRBV2
j_gene: TRBJ2-5
d_gene: .
abundance: .

CDR3nt: TGTGCCAGCAGCCCTCGGGGGGAGGGTGTACACTATGGCTACACCTTC
CDR3aa: CASSPRGEGVHYGYTF
v_gene: TRBV11-2
j_gene: TRBJ1-2
d_gene: .
abundance: .

CDR3nt: TGCGCCAGCAGCTTGGTAGCCGGGGAGCTGTTTTTT
CDR3aa: CASSLVAGELFF
v_gene: TRBV5-1
j_gene: TRBJ2-2
d_gene: .
abundance: .

CDR3nt: TGCGCCAGCAGCCTTGGGACGGATTACGAGCAGTACTTC
CDR3aa: CASSLGTDYEQYF
v_gene: TRBV4-3
j_gene: TRBJ2-7
d_gene: .
abundance: .

CDR3nt: TGTGCCAGCAGCTTCCGGGGCTCCGACTACGAGCAGTACTTC
CDR3aa: CASSFRGSDYEQYF
v_gene: TRBV5-4
j_gene: TRBJ2-7
d_gene: .
abundance: .

CDR3nt: TGCGCCAGCAGCCTACGGGACAGGAGCTCCTACGAGCAGTACTTC
CDR3aa: CASSLRDRSSYEQYF
v_gene: TRBV4-1
j_gene: TRBJ2-7
d_gene: TRBD1
abundance: once

CDR3nt: TGCGCCAGCAGCTTGGCCCCCGGGGCGTCCTACGAGCAGTACTTC
CDR3aa: CASSLAPGASYEQYF
v_gene: TRBV5-1
j_gene: TRBJ2-7
d_gene: .
abundance: .

CDR3nt: TGCAGCGGCCGGGAGGGGCACTCCTACGAGCAGTACTTC
CDR3aa: CSGREGHSYEQYF
v_gene: TRBV29-1
j_gene: TRBJ2-7
d_gene: TRBD2
abundance: .

CDR3nt: TGTGCCAGCAGCGTAGGGACTAGTTCTGGAAACACCATATATTTT
CDR3aa: CASSVGTSSGNTIYF
v_gene: TRBV9
j_gene: TRBJ1-3
d_gene: .
abundance: .

CDR3nt: TGTGCCAGCAGCTTGACAGGTAGTCCTCCCTACGAGCAGTACTTC
CDR3aa: CASSLTGSPPYEQYF
v_gene: TRBV7-9
j_gene: TRBJ2-7
d_gene: .
abundance: .

CDR3nt: TGTGCCAGCAGTTTGAGGTGGGGCTCCTACAATGAGCAGTTCTTC
CDR3aa: CASSLRWGSYNEQFF
v_gene: TRBV27
j_gene: TRBJ2-1
d_gene: .
abundance: .

CDR3nt: TGCGCCAGCAGCCAAGATACTGGAAACACCATATATTTT
CDR3aa: CASSQDTGNTIYF
v_gene: TRBV4-1
j_gene: TRBJ1-3
d_gene: .
abundance: few

CDR3nt: TGTGCCAGCAGTTTAAGGCAGGGGTATGGCTACACCTTC
CDR3aa: CASSLRQGYGYTF
v_gene: TRBV27
j_gene: TRBJ1-2
d_gene: .
abundance: .

CDR3nt: TGCGCCAGCAGCATCGGGGAGGGGCGGGGACTCCGCACCGGGGAGCTGTTTTTT
CDR3aa: CASSIGEGRGLRTGELFF
v_gene: TRBV5-1
j_gene: TRBJ2-2
d_gene: TRBD2
abundance: .

CDR3nt: TGTGCCAGCAGCGAACGTCGCAATGAGCAGTTCTTC
CDR3aa: CASSERRNEQFF
v_gene: TRBV7-9
j_gene: TRBJ2-1
d_gene: .
abundance: .

CDR3nt: TGTGCCAGCAGTTTCAGGGCCGGCTACGAGCAGTACTTC
CDR3aa: CASSFRAGYEQYF
v_gene: TRBV28
j_gene: TRBJ2-7
d_gene: .
abundance: .

CDR3nt: TGTGCCAGCAGTGTCCTGACATTAGGGTTAGTCACGAACACCGGGGAGCTGTTTTTT
CDR3aa: CASSVLTLGLVTNTGELFF
v_gene: TRBV6-1
j_gene: TRBJ2-2
d_gene: .
abundance: once

CDR3nt: TGTGCCAGCAGGGCGGGACAGATGAACACTGAAGCTTTCTTT
CDR3aa: CASRAGQMNTEAFF
v_gene: TRBV2
j_gene: TRBJ1-1
d_gene: TRBD1
abundance: .

CDR3nt: TGCGCCAGCAGCCAAGAAGGGCCGCTACAGGATGGGCAAGAAAAACTGTTTTTT
CDR3aa: CASSQEGPLQDGQEKLFF
v_gene: TRBV4-3
j_gene: TRBJ1-4
d_gene: .
abundance: .